This TCR beta chain comes out of a study of breast tumors, draining lymph nodes, adjacent tissues. Findings and caveats of the study: Most tumor T cells seemingly derive from lymph node, then expand in tumor. Tumor and nontumor repertoires were significantly more similar in luminal-like than in basal-like breast cancer.

TCRdb called the multiplex PCR reads again in MiXCR, with one record for every CDR3 protein. The sample contains under 250,000 distinct CDR3 sequences, approximately 31% of which appear only once. V lost 5 bases, J lost 7 bases, and 9 bases lay in between. The germline V gene encodes CDR1 LNHNV and CDR2 YYDKDF (reference sequence). The CDR3 loop spans 13 amino acids. The lymph nodes were axillary draining lymph nodes from breast cancer patients. Comment on this clonotype: Its target is not known.

The chain has TRBV15 and TRBJ1-6; D not resolved. This clonotype was obtained from a female donor with breast cancer. Some clones in this sample may be carry-over from other donors' samples. The sequenced sample consisted of axillary lymph node tissue. Here the CDR3 reads CATSGGRNSPLHF. The CDR3 region has the DNA TGTGCCACCAGCGGTGGGAGAAATTCACCCCTCCACTTT.